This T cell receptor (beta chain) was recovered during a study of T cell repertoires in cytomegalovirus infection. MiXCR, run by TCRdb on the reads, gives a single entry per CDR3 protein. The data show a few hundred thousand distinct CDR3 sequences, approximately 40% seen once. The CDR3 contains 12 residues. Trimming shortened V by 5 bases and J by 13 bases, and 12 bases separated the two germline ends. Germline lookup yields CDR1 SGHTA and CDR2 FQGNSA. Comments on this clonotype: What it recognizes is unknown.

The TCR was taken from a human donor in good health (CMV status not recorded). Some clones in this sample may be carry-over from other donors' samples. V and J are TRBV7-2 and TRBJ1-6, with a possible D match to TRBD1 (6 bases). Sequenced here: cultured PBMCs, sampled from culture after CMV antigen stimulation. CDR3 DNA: TGTGCCAGCAGCGGAGCACAGGGCCCCCTCCACTTT. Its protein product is CASSGAQGPLHF.